This T cell receptor beta chain stems from a study of shared clonotypes between healthy human individuals. The table came from immunoSEQ multiplex PCR; TCRdb's copy has only in-frame clones and leaves some out. There are 2 million to 2.5 million clones in the sample; roughly 95% occur only once, and less than 0.15% lies in the top ten. The CDR3 totals 16 residues. CDR1 is MNHNS, CDR2 SASEGT, per germline. With 0 bases removed from V and 3 bases from J, the gap between germline ends came to 12 bases. The specimen sequenced was naive CD4+ T cells sorted from blood. Subset denoted: CD45RA+ positively selected. V is TRBV6-1 and J is TRBJ2-1; D may be TRBD1 or TRBD2 (7 bases each). This receptor was identified in a man aged 18 to 30 in good health. CDR3 sequence: CASSEAGGGRYNEQFF. The CDR3 DNA reads TGTGCCAGCAGTGAAGCGGGAGGGGGCCGCTACAATGAGCAGTTCTTC.